The clone carrying this T cell receptor (beta chain) came up once. Its antigen is currently unknown. This sample was included in a study of blood T cells in healthy people across ages. Overall study results and limits: The percentage of naive T cells correlated strongly with TCR beta diversity. Age advanced and TCR beta diversity per million T cells fell, roughly linearly.

Trimming took 8 bases from V and 0 from J, leaving 15 bases between them. The CDR3 totals 15 residues. Germline V gives CDR1 MGHRA, CDR2 YSYEKL. It was with a sample-barcoded 5' primer and a J-beta primer mix that a second PCR of roughly 7 to 11 cycles was run. In TCRdb, the 5' RACE reads were re-called with MiXCR into one record per CDR3 protein. Of 650,000 to 950,000 distinct CDR3 sequences listed, approximately 48% are singletons. The origin of this receptor is a man aged 55 to 69 in good health. The sample was blood. The rearrangement links TRBV4-1 to TRBJ2-3, with D uncertain. The CDR3 is CASRNQVSSTDTQYF. The CDR3 bases are TGCGCCAGCCGCAATCAGGTTTCTAGCACAGATACGCAGTATTTT.